The 23 T cell receptor beta chains given below trace back to one sample, sequenced in a study of beta chain features in type 1 diabetes. Findings of the study overall: All four CD4+ subsets from Type 1 diabetes patients carried moderately but significantly shorter TCRB CDR3s.

Their antigens remain unidentified. Sequencing targeted expressed TCRB transcripts, as all isolated RNA had been reverse transcribed. The method was immunoSEQ multiplex PCR; TCRdb's version includes in-frame clones alone and lacks a portion of them. Among about 660,000 clones listed, over 13% were seen once. What was sequenced was naive CD4+ T cells from blood. These TCRs come from a man between 18 and 35 years old with type 1 diabetes.

This clone was picked up a small number of times. The chain carries TRBV7-9 and TRBJ1-5; 8 nucleotides line up with TRBD1. Trimming removed 4 bases from V and 1 base from J; junction bases left unmatched: 9. The CDR3 covers 17 residues. Germline CDR1 is SEHNR and CDR2 is FQNEAQ (reference sequence). CDR3 sequence reads: CASSYSRTGNSNQPQHF. In nucleotides, the CDR3 is TGTGCCAGCAGCTACTCCCGGACAGGGAACAGCAATCAGCCCCAGCATTTT.

The chain couples TRBV10-2 to TRBJ2-7; the D is unclear. The CDR3 loop spans 13 amino acids. V lost 3 bases and J lost 0, with 6 bases in between. Per germline, CDR1 WSHSY and CDR2 SAAADI. The CDR3 nucleotides are TGCGCCAGCAGTGATACCTTCTCCTACGAGCAGTACTTC. As protein: CASSDTFSYEQYF.

The rearrangement joins TRBV5-4 to TRBJ1-5; D possibly corresponds to TRBD1 (6 bases). Germline assignment: CDR1 SGHNT and CDR2 YYREEE (reference sequence). The CDR3 sequence is 17 residues long. Trimming pared 3 bases from V and 4 bases from J, leaving 20 bases between. As DNA, the CDR3 is TGTGCCAGCAGCTCAACTGGGGCAGGGGTACGGAATCAGCCCCAGCATTTT. Its protein is CASSSTGAGVRNQPQHF.

This chain connects TRBV28 to TRBJ2-2; 7 bases line up with TRBD1. Trimming at V came to 8 bases and at J to 1 base, leaving 7 bases not matched to a gene. Germline-derived CDR1 and CDR2 are MDHEN and SYDVKM. The CDR3 totals 15 residues. This chain's CDR3 is CASGEGTVNTGELFF. For the CDR3, the DNA is TGTGCCAGCGGCGAGGGGACAGTGAACACCGGGGAGCTGTTTTTT.

The chain uses TRBV19 and TRBJ1-5, with D maybe TRBD1 (6 bases). There are 14 residues in the CDR3. Germline V lookup: CDR1 LNHDA, CDR2 SQIVND (reference sequence). Trimming took off 3 bases at V and 4 bases at J, with 10 bases between the two ends. This chain's CDR3 is CASSMGTGNQPQHF. In DNA form, the CDR3 reads TGTGCCAGTAGTATGGGAACAGGGAATCAGCCCCAGCATTTT.

This clone was seen a handful of times. This chain joins TRBV2 and TRBJ2-1; D is perhaps TRBD2 (6 bases). The ends were cut back, 10 bases at V and 6 bases at J, with 19 bases in the middle. Germline values: CDR1 SNHLY, CDR2 FYNNEI. The CDR3 loop spans 14 amino acids. The CDR3 loop reads CATQGPRRGNEQFF. The CDR3 DNA follows: TGTGCCACACAAGGCCCTAGGAGGGGCAATGAGCAGTTCTTC.

The chain recombines TRBV30 with TRBJ2-1; 8 nucleotides line up with TRBD1. Germline CDR1 and CDR2: GTSNPN and SVGIG (reference sequence). The CDR3 length is 15 residues. Trimming at V came to 5 bases and at J to 8 bases, leaving 14 bases not matched to a gene. CDR3 residues: CAWDLGTGPGDEQFF. The CDR3 DNA follows: TGTGCCTGGGACTTGGGGACAGGTCCGGGCGATGAGCAGTTCTTC.

This clone was observed a few times. Other DNA sequences of this sample code for an identical CDR3. The chain carries TRBV30 and TRBJ1-1; TRBD1 is a possible D gene (6 bases). V gave up 0 bases and J gave up 4 bases, with 9 bases separating them. CDR3 length equals 13 residues. Germline assignment: CDR1 GTSNPN and CDR2 SVGIG (reference sequence). CDR3 sequence (DNA): TGTGCCTGGAGTGTCAGGGGCGCCACTGAAGCTTTCTTT. Its translation is CAWSVRGATEAFF.

This clone was counted a few times. This specimen includes other DNA sequences encoding the same CDR3. This chain uses TRBV9 with TRBJ2-6; no clear D. Germline V gene data show CDR1 as SGDLS and CDR2 as YYNGEE. Trimming stripped 0 bases from V and 2 bases from J, with 6 bases between. The CDR3 extends over 15 amino acids. CDR3 nucleotides: TGTGCCAGCAGCGTAGATGGCACTGGGGCCAACGTCCTGACTTTC. Amino acid sequence: CASSVDGTGANVLTF.

This clone was counted only a few times. The rearrangement uses TRBV6-1 and TRBJ2-7; no clear D gene. From germline, CDR1 is MNHNS and CDR2 SASEGT. The CDR3 has 14 amino acids. The germline V and J ends were trimmed by 6 bases and 5 bases, with 17 bases remaining between them. This CDR3 reads CASSITGVIHEQYF. The DNA of the CDR3 is TGTGCCAGCAGCATTACCGGTGTAATCCACGAGCAGTACTTC.

The genes are TRBV10-1 and TRBJ2-7; no firm D call. The CDR3 is 12 amino acids. V lost 4 bases, J lost 2 bases, and 6 bases lay in between. The V gene's germline CDR1 is WNHNN and CDR2 SYGVQD (reference sequence). CDR3 loop: CASSAGPYEQYF. Here the CDR3 DNA reads TGCGCCAGCAGTGCAGGTCCCTACGAGCAGTACTTC.

The chain recombines TRBV2 with TRBJ1-2; 9 positions match TRBD1. Germline CDR1 SNHLY, CDR2 FYNNEI. V dropped 6 bases and J dropped 6; count of bases not matched to a gene: 5. The CDR3 extends over 13 amino acids. The CDR3 here is CASRRDRENGYTF. The CDR3 DNA reads TGTGCCAGCAGGAGGGACAGGGAAAATGGCTACACCTTC.

This clone has just a few counts. This rearrangement joins TRBV5-5 to TRBJ2-1; D gene ambiguous. Per germline, CDR1 SGHKS and CDR2 YYEKEE (reference sequence). The CDR3 loop spans 12 amino acids. Trimming took 4 bases from V and 5 from J, leaving 7 bases between them. The CDR3 spells CASSQPDNEQFF. CDR3 nucleotides: TGTGCCAGCAGCCAACCAGACAATGAGCAGTTCTTC.

A few counts support this clone. Other DNA sequences in this specimen translate into the identical CDR3. The genes are TRBV20-1 and TRBJ2-2; D is ambiguous. Trimming cost V 6 bases and J 5 bases, with 7 bases left between them. This CDR3 has 11 amino acids. The germline gives CDR1 DFQATT, CDR2 SNEGSKA (reference sequence). The CDR3 spells CSAPRTGELFF. DNA for the CDR3: TGCAGTGCCCCCCGGACCGGGGAGCTGTTTTTT.

This clone was found a few times. The chain joins TRBV29-1 to TRBJ2-7; either TRBD1 or TRBD2 may supply D (5 bases each). Germline V gives CDR1 SQVTM, CDR2 ANQGSEA. The V gene lost 4 bases and the J gene lost 2 bases, with 12 bases spanning the gap. The CDR3 is 13 residues long. The CDR3 sequence: CSVVGERTYEQYF. In DNA, the CDR3 is TGCAGCGTTGTGGGGGAGCGTACCTACGAGCAGTACTTC.

This clone has a handful of counts. V is TRBV30 and J is TRBJ2-1, with 9 bases aligning to TRBD2. Germline V gives CDR1 GTSNPN, CDR2 SVGIG (reference sequence). Germline trimming cut 3 bases from V and 3 bases from J; bases unmatched to any gene: 6. CDR3 length: 15 residues. The CDR3 coding sequence is TGTGCCTGGAGCGGTGCGGGGGGGTTCTACAATGAGCAGTTCTTC. Its protein product is CAWSGAGGFYNEQFF.

This clone was seen more than once but under ten times. The V call is TRBV14, the J call TRBJ1-6; D gene unclear. CDR3 length: 15 residues. CDR1 and CDR2 (germline): SGHDN, FVKESK. The germline V and J ends were trimmed by 1 base and 11 bases, with 15 bases remaining between them. CDR3 sequence: CASSQGVSGWTPLHF. The CDR3 DNA reads as TGTGCCAGCAGCCAAGGTGTGAGCGGGTGGACACCCCTCCACTTT.

The chain uses TRBV5-4 and TRBJ2-3, with 9 nucleotides matching TRBD2. J gave up 4 bases and V 4 bases, and 13 bases lay outside the gene matches. Germline CDR1 reads SGHNT; CDR2 reads YYREEE (reference sequence). The CDR3 runs 17 residues. As DNA, the CDR3 is TGTGCCAGCAGCAGCCAACTGGGGGCGGGGGGGCCAGATACGCAGTATTTT. It specifies CASSSQLGAGGPDTQYF.

This sequence joins TRBV6-1 and TRBJ1-5; no clear D gene. CDR3 length: 15 residues. Per the germline V gene, CDR1 is MNHNS and CDR2 is SASEGT. V was pared by 2 bases and J by 0 bases, with 8 bases between. In DNA form, the CDR3 reads TGTGCCAGCAGTGAAAGAGCATATAGCAATCAGCCCCAGCATTTT. Amino acid sequence: CASSERAYSNQPQHF.

This clone has just a few counts. The chain employs TRBV7-2 and TRBJ2-1; D gene unclear. Trimming cost V 3 bases and J 6 bases, with 6 bases left between them. The CDR3 runs 12 residues. Germline V gene lookup returns CDR1 SGHTA and CDR2 FQGNSA. The CDR3 reads CASSFTPNEQFF. As DNA, the CDR3 is TGTGCCAGCAGCTTCACTCCCAATGAGCAGTTCTTC.

Only a few counts were recorded for this clone. V gene TRBV30 combines with J gene TRBJ2-1; 8 nucleotides line up with TRBD1. The CDR3 consists of 15 residues. V shed 0 bases, J shed 6 bases, and the junction held 7 bases outside the gene matches. The germline CDR1 and CDR2 sequences are GTSNPN and SVGIG (reference sequence). The CDR3 spells CAWSVGQAVSNEQFF. In DNA form, the CDR3 reads TGTGCCTGGAGTGTGGGACAGGCGGTGAGCAATGAGCAGTTCTTC.

The rearrangement joins TRBV30 to TRBJ1-1; D uncertain. CDR3 length equals 13 residues. Trimming removed 3 bases at V and 0 bases at J, with 8 bases between. Germline CDR1 and CDR2: GTSNPN and SVGIG (reference sequence). The CDR3 DNA is TGTGCCTGGAGCGGAGATATGAACACTGAAGCTTTCTTT. This encodes CAWSGDMNTEAFF.

The chain has TRBV19 and TRBJ2-1; 8 bases agree with TRBD1. Unmatched junction bases numbered 4, after V lost 3 bases and J lost 12 bases. The CDR3 spans 12 residues. CDR1 and CDR2 from the germline V gene are LNHDA and SQIVND (reference sequence). CDR3 bases: TGTGCCAGTAGTATCGACAGGGGACGGCAGTTCTTC. This encodes CASSIDRGRQFF.